These 10 T cell receptor beta chains came from one sample sequenced in a study of prognosis after radiotherapy for stage I lung cancer. Genomic DNA yielded TCR beta CDR3, amplified by two-round multiplex PCR. TRBV and TRBJ genes each had their own specific primers in first-round PCR. TCRdb re-called the multiplex PCR reads through MiXCR, storing one row per CDR3 protein. The profile shows over 50,000 distinct CDR3 sequences, 30% to 35% of them singletons. This sample comprised PBMCs, obtained before or after stereotactic body radiation therapy (not recorded which). These receptors originate from a donor over 45 with non-small cell lung cancer.

This clonotype was found many times. The J gene is TRBJ2-7, the V gene TRBV10-3; D may be TRBD2 (5 bases). In germline, CDR1 is ENHRY, CDR2 SYGVKD. Trimming took off 7 bases at V and 6 bases at J, with 19 bases between the two ends. This CDR3 has 14 amino acids. Here the CDR3 reads CAIKEDLAITEQYF. CDR3 in DNA: TGTGCCATCAAGGAGGACTTAGCTATTACCGAGCAGTACTTC.

This clonotype came up many times. The rearrangement links TRBV29-1 to TRBJ2-1; 7 nucleotides agree with TRBD2. The CDR3 totals 11 residues. Per germline, CDR1 SQVTM and CDR2 ANQGSEA. With V trimmed by 7 bases and J by 8 bases, 5 bases remained unmatched. The CDR3: CSATRGDEQFF. In nucleotides, the CDR3 is TGCAGCGCCACCCGGGGGGATGAGCAGTTCTTC.

At least ten counts were recorded for this clonotype. The chain employs TRBV20-1 and TRBJ2-3; maybe TRBD1 (5 bases). V was pared by 0 bases and J by 6 bases, with 10 bases between. The germline gives CDR1 DFQATT, CDR2 SNEGSKA (reference sequence). This CDR3 has 13 amino acids. DNA for the CDR3: TGCAGTGCTAGAGATCCAGGGTGGGATACGCAGTATTTT. Amino acid sequence: CSARDPGWDTQYF.

V gene TRBV5-1 combines with J gene TRBJ2-5, with D perhaps matching TRBD2 (5 bases). The CDR3 is 14 amino acids. V gave up 0 bases and J gave up 7 bases, with 13 bases separating them. CDR1 and CDR2 from the germline V gene are SGHRS and YFSETQ. The CDR3 DNA reads TGCGCCAGCAGCTTGGGGACTCCCTGGGGGACCCAGTACTTC. Protein sequence: CASSLGTPWGTQYF.

This clonotype has only a few counts. Possible read error: a much larger clone is one base away. The chain uses TRBV24-1 and TRBJ1-4; D may be TRBD1 (5 bases). Germline V gene data show CDR1 as KGHDR and CDR2 as SFDVKD. Trimming pared 2 bases from V and 7 bases from J, leaving 13 bases between. The CDR3 loop spans 15 amino acids. The CDR3 spells CATSDSWGGAEKLFF. CDR3 in DNA: TGTGCCACCAGTGATTCCTGGGGGGGAGCTGAAAAACTGTTTTTT.

In its sample, this clonotype was seen many times. The V gene is TRBV9, the J gene TRBJ2-3; D is uncertain. This CDR3 contains 13 residues. The germline gives CDR1 SGDLS, CDR2 YYNGEE. V lost 3 bases, J lost 10 bases, and 15 bases lay in between. The CDR3 sequence is CASSETGEDAQYF. CDR3 in DNA: TGTGCCAGCAGCGAAACCGGAGAGGATGCGCAGTATTTT.

This clonotype has a count of ten or more. The J gene is TRBJ2-3, the V gene TRBV12-3 or TRBV12-4; D is possibly TRBD1 (6 bases). The CDR3 loop spans 14 amino acids. The ends were cut back, 7 bases at V and 6 bases at J, with 17 bases in the middle. The CDR3 sequence is CASTVDRYSDTQYF. The CDR3 DNA reads as TGTGCCAGCACCGTCGACAGGTACTCCGATACGCAGTATTTT.

In this sample, this clonotype turned up many times. The chain links TRBV4-2 to TRBJ2-6; 9 bases align to TRBD1. Germline V gives CDR1 LGHNA, CDR2 YNFKEQ. The V segment lost 1 base and the J segment 0 bases; nucleotides outside the gene matches: 4. The length of the CDR3 is 18 residues. Here the CDR3 reads CASSQVGQGHSGANVLTF. The CDR3 DNA sequence: TGTGCCAGCAGCCAAGTGGGACAGGGACACTCTGGGGCCAACGTCCTGACTTTC.

This clonotype was recorded only once. This rearrangement joins TRBV10-3 to TRBJ2-1; TRBD1 is a possible D gene (6 bases). V lost 5 bases, J lost 5 bases, and 13 bases lay in between. The germline CDR1 and CDR2 sequences are ENHRY and SYGVKD. The CDR3 is made up of 14 amino acids. CDR3 amino acids: CAISWTENNNEQFF. The CDR3, as DNA: TGTGCCATCAGTTGGACAGAGAATAACAATGAGCAGTTCTTC.

In this sample, this clonotype turned up many times. Compared with germline, one end of the junction differs, possibly owing to a read error. This chain links TRBV7-7 with TRBJ2-7, with 14 nucleotides matching TRBD2. The CDR3 totals 18 residues. CDR1 is SSHAT and CDR2 is FNYEAQ in the germline V gene (reference sequence). The CDR3 protein is CASSLPGTSGSGRDEQYF. Here the CDR3 DNA reads TGTGCTAGCAGCTTACCTGGGACTAGCGGGAGTGGTCGGGACGAGCAGTACTTC.